Listed here is a single TCR beta chain. In the authors' methods: Estimates of nucleated cell counts were drawn from the amplification of reference gene primers. Libraries were prepared by immunoSEQ multiplex PCR; TCRdb keeps only in-frame clonotypes and omits some of them. D and trimming were read from the DNA, whereas the V and J calls and clone size are those reported in that table. The data hold 250,000 to 300,000 clones, with approximately 86% observed a single time. The data stem from a study of blood T cell repertoires in COVID-19. Background on the study: PBMCs, B-cell-depleted T cells, or T cells provided the cDNA or gDNA that made up the material.

Germline loops: CDR1 SNHLY, CDR2 FYNNEI. The trim removed 2 bases at V and 1 base at J, leaving 2 bases unmatched. This CDR3 spans 15 amino acids. Specimen: peripheral blood. The chain links TRBV2 to TRBJ1-5; 7 bases match TRBD1. The sequence was obtained from a woman aged 50 to 65 who had recovered from COVID-19. CDR3 nucleotide sequence: TGTGCCAGCAGTGAACAGGGGGTCAGCAATCAGCCCCAGCATTTT. Its translation is CASSEQGVSNQPQHF.